These 22 T cell receptor beta chains originate from one sample sequenced in a study of T cells in Graves' hyperthyroidism and ophthalmopathy (dated by TCRdb to between 2017 and 2020). The method behind the library was multiplex PCR. The instrument given in TCRdb is Illumina HiSeq 2000. TCR beta CDR3 regions were amplified from RNA transcripts. The TCR CDR3 was subjected to a first round of RT-PCR using the HTBI primer set and the Qiagen OneStep RT-PCR kit. The public reads were reanalyzed by TCRdb: fastp trimming at Q25, MiXCR alignment, in-frame beta chains only. Merged by CDR3 protein, the rows form single entries marked with the most common genes and DNA. For this sample the table gives about 300,000 distinct CDR3 sequences, of which 16% were detected only once. The ten largest account for roughly a third of the sample. The sample consisted of blood. These TCRs come from a man between 25 and 39 years old with Graves' hyperthyroidism.

This clonotype was counted at least ten times. This sequence joins TRBV3-1 and TRBJ1-6, with TRBD1 identical over 7 bases. Looked up from germline, CDR1 is LGHDT and CDR2 is YNNKEL (reference sequence). The ends lost 4 bases at V and 8 bases at J; junction bases unmatched: 11. The CDR3 is 16 residues long. CDR3 protein: CASSPRTGTNDSPLHF. CDR3 DNA sequence: TGTGCCAGCAGCCCCCGGACAGGAACGAACGATTCACCCCTCCACTTT.

This clonotype was seen a handful of times. This chain uses TRBV3-1 with TRBJ1-4; a possible D gene is TRBD1 (5 bases). Germline V gene data show CDR1 as LGHDT and CDR2 as YNNKEL (reference sequence). Trimming stripped 1 base from V and 6 bases from J, with 15 bases between. CDR3 length equals 16 residues. The CDR3 DNA is TGTGCCAGCAGCCAAGGGTCGGCCAGGGTGTATGAAAAACTGTTTTTT. It yields the protein CASSQGSARVYEKLFF.

This clonotype showed up many times. The V and J genes are TRBV6-2 or TRBV6-3 and TRBJ2-1, with D maybe TRBD1 (6 bases). Trimming pared 2 bases from V and 2 bases from J, leaving 10 bases between. The CDR3 spans 15 residues. Looked up from germline, CDR1 is MNHEY and CDR2 is SVGEGT. The CDR3 loop is CASSYGRGPYNEQFF. DNA of the CDR3: TGTGCCAGCAGTTACGGCAGGGGCCCCTACAATGAGCAGTTCTTC.

Turning to this clonotype: One end of the junction varies from germline; a read error may be responsible. The rearrangement links TRBV6-2 or TRBV6-3 to TRBJ2-7; D is undetermined. Germline V lookup: CDR1 MNHEY, CDR2 SVGEGT. This CDR3 contains 15 residues. For the CDR3, the DNA is TGTGCCGGCAGTTACTCGATAATAGGGCTTTACGAGCAGTACTTC. Translation gives CAGSYSIIGLYEQYF.

The sample holds a few counts of this clonotype. This chain uses TRBV9 with TRBJ2-3, with D hard to call. From germline, CDR1 is SGDLS and CDR2 YYNGEE. This CDR3 is built from 14 residues. Trimming removed 0 bases at V and 5 bases at J, with 10 bases between. CDR3 in amino acids: CASSVVAERDTQYF. The DNA for the CDR3 is TGTGCCAGCAGCGTAGTGGCCGAGAGAGATACGCAGTATTTT.

This clonotype was seen repeatedly, ten times or more. The gene calls are TRBV5-1 and TRBJ1-1; no definite D call. This CDR3 has 15 amino acids. Trimming cost V 1 base and J 1 base, with 11 bases left between them. Germline lookup yields CDR1 SGHRS and CDR2 YFSETQ. As DNA, the CDR3 is TGCGCCAGCAGCTTGTCTCGGAGACAGAACACTGAAGCTTTCTTT. This translates into CASSLSRRQNTEAFF.

The gene calls are TRBV20-1 and TRBJ2-4; D not certain. The CDR3 is 15 residues long. Per the germline V gene, CDR1 is DFQATT and CDR2 is SNEGSKA (reference sequence). Trimming removed 4 bases at V and 8 bases at J, with 21 bases between. The CDR3 DNA is TGCAGTGCTACCAGACAAATTGGTCGGTTAGACATTCAGTACTTC. Translation gives CSATRQIGRLDIQYF.

The chain combines TRBV20-1 with TRBJ2-7; 16 nucleotides agree with TRBD2. Germline CDR1 is DFQATT and CDR2 is SNEGSKA (reference sequence). The V and J ends lost 5 bases and 9 bases, in that order; junction bases with no gene match: 10. This CDR3 spans 15 amino acids. The CDR3 bases are TGCAGTGCTCCATACGGGACTAGCGGGAGGGAGGGGCAGTACTTC. This gives the protein CSAPYGTSGREGQYF.

Note on this clonotype: Possible read error: a much larger clone is one base away. The chain employs TRBV18 and TRBJ2-1, with 12 bases identical to TRBD2. V dropped 8 bases and J dropped 9; count of bases not matched to a gene: 11. The germline V gene has CDR1 KGHSH and CDR2 LQKENI. The CDR3 loop spans 15 amino acids. CDR3 in amino acids: CASPQTSGRPGEQFF. The CDR3 bases are TGTGCCAGCCCACAAACTAGCGGGAGGCCTGGTGAGCAGTTCTTC.

Only a few counts were recorded for this clonotype. The rearrangement links TRBV11-3 to TRBJ1-2; TRBD1 might be the D (5 bases). Germline V CDR1 and CDR2: SGHNT, YENEEA. This CDR3 has 13 amino acids. V lost 0 bases to trimming and J lost 8 bases, with 10 bases between them. The CDR3 loop is CASSLDEGQGYTF. Written as DNA, the CDR3 is TGTGCCAGCAGCTTAGATGAGGGGCAGGGCTACACCTTC. Using reference TRBV11-3 and TRBJ1-2 for the parts outside the CDR3, the full variable domain is EAGVVQSPRYKIIEKKQPVAFWCNPISGHNTLYWYLQNLGQGPELLIRYENEEAVDDSQLPKDRFSAERLKGVDSTLKIQPAELGDSAVYLCASSLDEGQGYTFGSGTRLTVV.

This clonotype was seen at least ten times. This rearrangement joins TRBV18 to TRBJ1-1; 9 nucleotides match TRBD1. The CDR3 extends over 16 amino acids. Unmatched junction bases numbered 11, after V lost 5 bases and J lost 4 bases. Germline V gene data show CDR1 as KGHSH and CDR2 as LQKENI. CDR3 in DNA: TGTGCCAGCTCATCATACCCGGGACAGGGACTCACTGAAGCTTTCTTT. Protein: CASSSYPGQGLTEAFF.

The chain is built from TRBV28 and TRBJ2-1, with 8 nucleotides matching TRBD2. This CDR3 has 14 residues. Germline trimming cut 2 bases from V and 8 bases from J; bases unmatched to any gene: 5. Germline V gene lookup returns CDR1 MDHEN and CDR2 SYDVKM. This CDR3 is CASSLPTSVDEQFF. CDR3 nucleotide sequence: TGTGCCAGCAGTTTACCGACTAGCGTCGATGAGCAGTTCTTC.

V gene TRBV10-2 combines with J gene TRBJ2-2; D ambiguous. The CDR3 is 15 residues long. V was pared by 4 bases and J by 4 bases, with 13 bases between. Germline CDR1 is WSHSY and CDR2 is SAAADI. CDR3 in DNA: TGCGCCAGCAGTGGAAGCTCCGGAGCCACCGGGGAGCTGTTTTTT. It encodes CASSGSSGATGELFF.

The chain combines TRBV5-1 with TRBJ1-3; D remains unclear. Germline V CDR1 and CDR2: SGHRS, YFSETQ. V was shortened by 5 bases and J by 4 bases, with 16 bases between the two germline ends. This CDR3 has 15 residues. CDR3 loop: CASRGKPGNGNTIYF. The CDR3 DNA is TGCGCCAGCAGAGGAAAACCGGGAAACGGAAACACCATATATTTT.

This clonotype was counted many times. J is TRBJ1-1 and V is TRBV7-6, with no clear D. The CDR3 totals 12 residues. Germline V CDR1 and CDR2: SGHVS, FNYEAQ. The ends were cut back, 0 bases at V and 3 bases at J, with 2 bases in the middle. The CDR3 coding sequence is TGTGCCAGCAGCTTAGCCCACACTGAAGCTTTCTTT. Translated, it gives CASSLAHTEAFF. The whole variable domain, filled in from reference TRBV7-6 and TRBJ1-1, reads GAGVSQSPRYKVTKRGQDVALRCDPISGHVSLYWYRQALGQGPEFLTYFNYEAQQDKSGLPNDRFSAERPEGSISTLTIQRTEQRDSAMYRCASSLAHTEAFFGQGTRLTVV.

This clonotype was detected ten times or more. This chain uses TRBV19 with TRBJ2-2, with D uncertain. V was trimmed by 3 bases and J by 8 bases, leaving 7 bases between them. This CDR3 region has 12 residues. Per the germline V gene, CDR1 is LNHDA and CDR2 is SQIVND (reference sequence). CDR3 bases: TGTGCCAGTAGTATCGGTGGAGGGGAGCTGTTTTTT. Translation gives CASSIGGGELFF.

This clonotype showed up many times. V usage is TRBV7-9 and J usage is TRBJ2-1, with TRBD1 matching over 10 bases. The V segment lost 5 bases and the J segment 4 bases; nucleotides outside the gene matches: 5. Germline loops: CDR1 SEHNR, CDR2 FQNEAQ (reference sequence). CDR3 length: 15 amino acids. For the CDR3, the DNA is TGTGCCAGCAGCAGGACAGGGGGGCAGTACAATGAGCAGTTCTTC. Translated, it gives CASSRTGGQYNEQFF.

This clonotype was recorded at least ten times. This chain connects TRBV7-3 to TRBJ2-1; D might be TRBD1 (6 bases). Trimming pared 6 bases from V and 9 bases from J, leaving 18 bases between. Germline CDR1 SGHTA, CDR2 FQGTGA. The CDR3 runs 14 residues. The CDR3 protein is CASSIGTQLGEQFF. The DNA of the CDR3 is TGTGCCAGCAGTATTGGGACACAGCTGGGTGAGCAGTTCTTC. Together with reference TRBV7-3 and TRBJ2-1, the CDR3 gives the full variable domain: GAGVSQTPSNKVTEKGKYVELRCDPISGHTALYWYRQSLGQGPEFLIYFQGTGAADDSGLPNDRFFAVRPEGSVSTLKIQRTERGDSAVYLCASSIGTQLGEQFFGPGTRLTVL.

This clonotype came up many times. The rearrangement links TRBV11-2 to TRBJ2-1; D gene uncertain. Trimming shortened V by 5 bases and J by 6 bases, and 17 bases separated the two germline ends. Germline V gene sequence: CDR1 SGHAT, CDR2 FQNNGV. The CDR3 covers 15 residues. CDR3 sequence: CASSLFLESGNEQFF. CDR3 coding DNA: TGTGCCAGCAGCCTTTTCCTAGAGAGTGGCAATGAGCAGTTCTTC.

As for this clonotype: This may come from a read error, since a much larger clone is one base off. The chain couples TRBV6-2 or TRBV6-3 to TRBJ2-1, with TRBD2 matching 13 bases. There are 16 residues in the CDR3. Germline CDR1 and CDR2: MNHEY and SVGEGT. Germline trimming cut 9 bases from V and 7 bases from J; bases unmatched to any gene: 12. The CDR3 DNA is TGTGCCAGATCACCTACTAGCGGGAGGGCCGGAAATGAGCAGTTCTTC. It is translated as CARSPTSGRAGNEQFF.

The genes are TRBV10-3 and TRBJ1-6; D gene uncertain. The CDR3 sequence is 13 residues long. Germline V CDR1 and CDR2: ENHRY, SYGVKD. Trimming removed 7 bases from V and 10 bases from J, with 14 bases in between. CDR3 loop: CAINPEITSPLHF. The DNA of the CDR3 is TGTGCCATCAATCCAGAAATAACCTCACCCCTCCACTTT.

The table lists this clonotype with many counts. V gene TRBV20-1 combines with J gene TRBJ2-3, with TRBD2 matching 9 bases. Trimming removed 5 bases from V and 1 base from J; junction bases left unmatched: 7. Germline-derived CDR1 and CDR2 are DFQATT and SNEGSKA (reference sequence). The length of the CDR3 is 15 residues. The CDR3 DNA reads as TGCAGTGCTGCTAGCGGGATTACACGCACAGATACGCAGTATTTT. It translates to CSAASGITRTDTQYF.